Below, 5 T cell receptor beta chains from the same sample are listed, as sequenced in a study of early T cells in non-severe SARS-CoV-2 infection. TCRdb called the 5' RACE reads again in MiXCR, with one record for every CDR3 protein. The sample consists of tens of thousands of distinct CDR3 sequences, 8.5% to 12% of them appearing once. Sequenced material: whole blood. The receptors come from an adult who was a healthcare worker with PCR-confirmed SARS-CoV-2 infection or an uninfected control (not recorded which).

The chain employs TRBV5-1 and TRBJ2-7; TRBD2 agrees at 7 bases. The V gene's germline CDR1 is SGHRS and CDR2 YFSETQ. The CDR3 consists of 15 residues. Germline trimming cut 4 bases from V and 5 bases from J; bases unmatched to any gene: 12. DNA for the CDR3: TGCGCCAGCAGCGGATACGGACGGAGCGGGGACGAGCAGTACTTC. It encodes CASSGYGRSGDEQYF. The full variable domain, its missing parts supplied by reference TRBV5-1 and TRBJ2-7, is KAGVTQTPRYLIKTRGQQVTLSCSPISGHRSVSWYQQTPGQGLQFLFEYFSETQRNKGNFPGRFSGRQFSNSRSEMNVSTLELGDSALYLCASSGYGRSGDEQYFGPGTRLTVT.

The chain couples TRBV5-1 to TRBJ1-2, with 9 positions matching TRBD1. The germline V gene has CDR1 SGHRS and CDR2 YFSETQ. The length of the CDR3 is 13 residues. With V trimmed by 4 bases and J by 5 bases, 3 bases remained unmatched. Written as DNA, the CDR3 is TGCGCCAGCAGCGAGGGGACAGGGTATGGCTACACCTTC. This translates into CASSEGTGYGYTF.

As to this clonotype: This may be a read error: a much more frequent sequence differs by one nucleotide. The chain joins TRBV6-5 to TRBJ2-2, with 7 bases aligning to TRBD1. Germline-derived CDR1 and CDR2 are MNHEY and SVGAGI. This CDR3 has 15 residues. V dropped 6 bases and J dropped 3; count of bases not matched to a gene: 7. The CDR3 spells CASSYDTGDTGELFF. The CDR3 bases are TGTGCCAGCAGCTACGATACAGGGGACACCGGGGAGCTGTTTTTT.

This clonotype was recorded at least ten times. V and J are TRBV5-1 and TRBJ2-7, with D perhaps TRBD2 (7 bases). CDR3 length equals 14 residues. V was pared by 1 base and J by 5 bases, with 13 bases between. Germline V gives CDR1 SGHRS, CDR2 YFSETQ. CDR3 nucleotides: TGCGCCAGCAGCTTGACCGGGGGGCCCAACGAGCAGTACTTC. Its protein is CASSLTGGPNEQYF.

This clonotype was seen only a few times. The rearrangement joins TRBV27 to TRBJ2-7; 12 bases agree with TRBD2. The V gene end was trimmed by 4 bases and the J gene end by 1 base; junction bases not matched to a gene: 5. Germline CDR1 reads MNHEY; CDR2 reads SMNVEV (reference sequence). The CDR3 has 16 amino acids. The CDR3, as DNA: TGTGCCAGCAGTTCCGCCGGGACTAGCGGGTCCTACGAGCAGTACTTC. As protein: CASSSAGTSGSYEQYF.